The present T cell receptor beta chain was sequenced within a study of T cells in Graves' hyperthyroidism and ophthalmopathy. Study findings and constraints: Ophthalmopathy was separated from stable hyperthyroidism by a 13 V-J model.

Stable Graves' hyperthyroidism denoted no ophthalmopathy progression over 18 months. It was uncontrolled infection, other autoimmune disease, pregnancy or lactation that excluded patients. About this clonotype: Its antigen is unknown.

RNA transcripts provided the source from which TCR beta CDR3 regions were amplified. HTBI primers drove first-round RT-PCR of the TCR CDR3. Using its own MiXCR run on the multiplex PCR reads, TCRdb lists one record per CDR3 protein. Seen here are about 840,000 distinct CDR3 sequences, more than 30% observed once, and the top ten hold 8.9%. The sequencing input was blood. The sequence came from a young man with Graves' hyperthyroidism.

Written as DNA, the CDR3 is TGCGCCAGCAGCCAAGATCCAGGGGCTGAAGCTTTCTTT. Residues: CASSQDPGAEAFF. The rearrangement uses TRBV4-1 and TRBJ1-1; a weak D match, TRBD1 (6 bases). The CDR3 is 13 residues long. The V gene lost 0 bases and the J gene lost 6 bases, with 8 bases spanning the gap. Germline-derived CDR1 and CDR2 are MGHRA and YSYEKL.